This TCR beta chain was identified during a study of T cells in Graves' hyperthyroidism and ophthalmopathy. Whole-study findings and limits: Expanded thyroid clonotypes (above 0.001) were mostly also found in blood.

This clonotype was counted many times. Antigen: not known. Per the germline V gene, CDR1 is DFQATT and CDR2 is SNEGSKA (reference sequence). Trimming took 1 base from V and 3 from J, leaving 7 bases between them. This CDR3 is built from 12 residues. In the ophthalmopathy cohort, Clinical Activity Score was at least 3, NOSPECS grade at least 4, and duration under 3 months. Patients showing uncontrolled infection, other autoimmune disease, pregnancy or lactation were ineligible. Isolation of PBMCs was performed on around 9.3 ml fresh peripheral blood. TCR beta CDR3 regions were amplified from RNA. An initial round of RT-PCR targeting the TCR CDR3 relied on the HTBI primer set. MiXCR, run by TCRdb on the multiplex PCR reads, gives a single entry per CDR3 protein. In the table there are more than 300,000 distinct CDR3 sequences, around 20% of which are singletons.

This sequence was found in a man aged 18 to 29 with Graves' ophthalmopathy. The rearrangement joins TRBV20-1 to TRBJ2-7, with D possibly TRBD2 on 5 matching bases. Sequenced material: blood. CDR3 nucleotides: TGCAGTGCTAGAGGGAGGAGCTACGAGCAGTACTTC. Protein sequence: CSARGRSYEQYF.